Described below is a single TCR beta chain sequence and its context. Which antigen it targets is not known. One base away there is no much larger clone; base qualities are not given. The sample comes from a study of regulatory T cells in long-lasting Graves disease (dated by TCRdb to the early 2020s). Background for the entire study: Patients with newly diagnosed Graves' disease had been on antithyroid drugs for under 3 months. Patients with persistent Graves' disease were compared with patients with newly diagnosed Graves' disease using TCR sequencing and RNA sequencing of peripheral blood. The study took place in China and was registered as a clinical trial. A total of around 35 samples underwent TCR sequencing: around 13 from persistent and about 20 from newly diagnosed Graves' disease patients. On the study overall, not on this receptor specifically: Only peripheral blood was studied, because thyroid tissue, the primary lesion, was inaccessible. Compared with newly diagnosed patients, persistent Graves' disease patients had lower TCR Shannon entropy and fewer highly expanded clones, which suggests clonal expansion. Patients with persistent disease shared more public clonotypes (roughly 2,900) than newly diagnosed patients did (approximately 1,000). The small sample size was acknowledged by the authors as a limitation that may reduce accuracy. Sequencing and analysis were limited to the TCR beta chain. Preferential use of TRBV28, TRBJ1-2 and TRBJ2-5 was observed in persistent disease, whereas TRBV20-1 and TRBJ2-1 were favored in newly diagnosed disease.

Libraries were prepared through multiplex PCR. The sequencing machine was an Illumina HiSeq 4000. To build TCR beta libraries, CDR3 regions were amplified by Arm-PCR using iRepertoire HTBI primers. PCR products were gel purified before sequencing. In the authors' own workflow: Across samples, 60 to 75 TRBV and 13 to 15 TRBJ segments were identified and used for gene usage analysis of CDR3 amino acid clonotypes. COPE and FqMerger were used to merge the filtered high-quality paired reads into contigs. BLAST was used to align contigs to the IMGT TRBV, TRBD and TRBJ reference genes, and CDR3 was defined following IMGT. Highly expanded clones were defined as clonotypes with a frequency above 0.1%. Repertoire diversity was measured by Shannon entropy, and V-J evenness by the Gini coefficient. Clonotypes shared by more than one individual were considered public. In TCRdb, the public reads were trimmed at Q25 with fastp and aligned with MiXCR, with productive beta chains retained. Rows with a matching CDR3 protein are joined into one entry that keeps the most common DNA and genes. The V and J calls shown here were made by TCRdb, not taken from the authors' results. The sample table records around 420,000 distinct CDR3 sequences; around 16% of these occur just once. The ten largest clones add up to approximately 7.6% of the sample.

V is shortened by 6 bases, J by 8 bases, and the region joining them spans 14 bases. Looking up the germline V gene yields CDR1 MDHEN and CDR2 SYDVKM. The CDR3, from cysteine to phenylalanine, totals 13 residues. Only the CDR3 region is kept as DNA, spanning 39 bases read in frame from base 1. Per the publication, the time point label means: newly diagnosed GD, antithyroid drugs for less than 3 months. For both TCR sequencing and RNA sequencing, RNA was extracted from PBMCs in TRIzol. The diagnosis of Graves' disease followed American Thyroid Association guidelines. Patients for the study were recruited at an endocrinology department in Xi'an, China. Each patient gave about 8.1 milliliters of peripheral blood, collected in an EDTA anticoagulant tube. Ficoll Paque Plus density gradient separation was used to isolate PBMCs, and no further T cell sorting was done. An Agilent 2100 Bioanalyzer and agarose gel were used to check RNA quality, and a NanoDrop 2000 was used to measure RNA concentration.

The same data also went into a second study, on T cells in Graves' hyperthyroidism and ophthalmopathy. Per that second paper: Stable Graves' hyperthyroidism was defined as the absence of progression to ophthalmopathy over 18 months of follow-up. Hyperthyroidism patients were newly diagnosed, had a disease duration of under 2 months, and were aged 18 to 65 years. Exclusion was applied to patients with uncontrolled infections, other autoimmune diseases, pregnancy or lactation. Diagnoses were based on clinical symptoms, serum thyroxine and TRAb, thyroid ultrasound and orbital computed tomography. For the first round of RT-PCR on the TCR CDR3, the HTBI primer set was used together with the Qiagen OneStep RT-PCR kit. Most expanded thyroid clonotypes (frequency above 0.001) were also detected in blood, a finding suggesting that blood repertoires may reflect thyroid immune responses. A 13 V-J signature model separated ophthalmopathy from stable hyperthyroidism, with approximately 86% sensitivity and 81.08% specificity in cross-validation and 80%/75% in testing. In validation, progression to ophthalmopathy was predicted by the model with around 71% sensitivity and roughly 76% specificity, a median of roughly six months before onset. To identify TCR V-J signatures that set the groups apart, the researchers used a discovery cohort of more than 95 patients, made up of roughly 45 with Graves' ophthalmopathy and about 60 with stable Graves' hyperthyroidism. Whether ophthalmopathy could be predicted prospectively was tested in an independent validation cohort made up of approximately 19 hyperthyroidism patients plus 17 patients who later progressed to ophthalmopathy. For training and testing, the 95 to 100 patients in the discovery cohort were randomly divided in a 7:3 ratio. Thyroid tissue and blood T-cell repertoires from roughly six Graves' hyperthyroidism patients were also compared in the study. Once sampling was done, hyperthyroidism patients were given methimazole at a starting dose of 30 mg daily, whereas ophthalmopathy patients were given high-dose intravenous methylprednisolone. The libraries were constructed in a second round of multiplex PCR and then size-selected and purified. The libraries were sequenced on an Illumina HiSeq2000 using paired-end 100 bp reads. SOAPnuke was used to process the raw data, removing reads that contained adapters or uncalled bases, had a mean Phred below 15, or lacked an exact match to the constant primer or identifier. High-quality paired reads were merged with COPE v1.2.5, and unique nucleotide sequences were defined as clonotypes. MiTCR v1.1 was used to align the clonotypes against IMGT TRBV, TRBD and TRBJ reference segments. The analysis included only V-J combinations with a frequency above 0.0001, which together covered roughly 99% of the repertoires. A TCS score was defined as the ratio of F50 (clonal expansion) to E x V (chaos), with BLOSUM62-based TCRdist applied between CDR3 peptides within each V-J. Welch's t-statistics and random forest reduced fewer than 600 V-J features to about 12, which were used in a naive Bayes classifier (R e1071). Sample size was not statistically predetermined, and blinding of investigators to group allocation was not performed. The paper reports TCR Vbeta CDR3 sequencing of approximately 130 peripheral blood samples: some 41 ophthalmopathy, around 80 hyperthyroidism and around 17 progressor patients.

The chain employs TRBV28 and TRBJ2-1; the D gene is possibly TRBD2, with 6 bases matching. The source was peripheral blood mononuclear cells (PBMCs), collected at new diagnosis, from a patient treated with antithyroid drugs. The TCR sequence derives from a woman aged 40 to 49 with Graves disease. Donor details come from another sample of the same person, matched by shared clones. The DNA sequence reads TGTGCCAGCAGCCCACCGTGGGAGGATGAGCAGTTCTTC. It codes for CASSPPWEDEQFF.